Following are 8 T cell receptor beta chains from one sample sequenced in a study of cytomegalovirus exposure and HLA in healthy donors. The PCR used 60 Vbeta and 13 Jbeta primers. Only in-frame clones appear in the TCRdb table, and some are missing; sequencing was by immunoSEQ multiplex PCR. The table shows 170,000 or so clones, with about 83% occurring only once. Sequencing was carried out using PBMCs. The source is a girl aged 5 to 17 in good health and CMV-seropositive.

The chain employs TRBV18 and TRBJ1-5; weak D call: TRBD1 (5 bases). The CDR3 length is 15 residues. Germline values: CDR1 KGHSH, CDR2 LQKENI. The V end lost 0 bases, the J end lost 7 bases, and 13 bases lay between the germline ends. CDR3 coding DNA: TGTGCCAGCTCACCACCCGACAGAGCCTCCCAGCCCCAGCATTTT. Translated, it gives CASSPPDRASQPQHF.

The CDR3 DNA reads as TGTGCCAGTAGTATAATCAGGGCTAGCGGGGGAGCCTACAATGAGCAGTTCTTC. Residues: CASSIIRASGGAYNEQFF. V and J are TRBV19 and TRBJ2-1, with 10 bases aligning to TRBD2. This CDR3 has 18 amino acids. Germline V CDR1 and CDR2: LNHDA, SQIVND (reference sequence). The V gene end was trimmed by 2 bases and the J gene end by 2 bases; junction bases not matched to a gene: 9. Full variable domain (missing parts from reference TRBV19 and TRBJ2-1): DGGITQSPKYLFRKEGQNVTLSCEQNLNHDAMYWYRQDPGQGLRLIYYSQIVNDFQKGDIAEGYSVSREKKESFPLTVTSAQKNPTAFYLCASSIIRASGGAYNEQFFGPGTRLTVL.

The rearrangement uses TRBV19 and TRBJ1-4; D might be TRBD1 (5 bases). Germline V gene sequence: CDR1 LNHDA, CDR2 SQIVND (reference sequence). This CDR3 has 14 residues. V lost 6 bases and J lost 7, with 15 bases in between. The CDR3 bases are TGTGCCAGTAGGAGAGGTCCGGGGGGTGAAAAACTGTTTTTT. Its translation: CASRRGPGGEKLFF.

V usage is TRBV2 and J usage is TRBJ1-2; D is perhaps TRBD1 (6 bases). The V gene's germline CDR1 is SNHLY and CDR2 FYNNEI. The CDR3 consists of 13 residues. The V end lost 6 bases, the J end lost 4 bases, and 12 bases lay between the germline ends. CDR3: CASRGGTSYGYTF. In DNA form, the CDR3 reads TGTGCCAGCAGGGGGGGGACAAGCTATGGCTACACCTTC.

This clone occurred once. The chain has TRBV10-3 and TRBJ2-3; D is ambiguous. Trimming took off 3 bases at V and 1 base at J, with 14 bases between the two ends. There are 16 residues in the CDR3. Germline V gene sequence: CDR1 ENHRY, CDR2 SYGVKD. CDR3 nucleotides: TGTGCCATCAGTGACTTGGGCAGGTCAGGCACAGATACGCAGTATTTT. As protein: CAISDLGRSGTDTQYF.

This clone turned up a few times. CDR3 sequence reads: CASGLGGPEANVLTF. The DNA of the CDR3 is TGTGCCAGCGGATTGGGAGGGCCTGAGGCCAACGTCCTGACTTTC. The genes are TRBV6-4 and TRBJ2-6, with 7 nucleotides matching TRBD2. With V trimmed by 8 bases and J by 6 bases, 10 bases remained unmatched. Germline-derived CDR1 and CDR2 are MRHNA and SNTAGT. This CDR3 has 15 residues.

Points on this clone: Compared with germline, one end of the junction differs, possibly owing to a read error. At the DNA level, this CDR3 is encoded by other sequences in the same sample as well. The V call is TRBV9, the J call TRBJ2-3; TRBD1 might be the D (6 bases). Germline V lookup: CDR1 SGDLS, CDR2 YYNGEE. CDR3 length: 15 residues. CDR3 nucleotide sequence: TGTGCCAGCAGCGTAGCGGGCAGGGGCACGGATACGCAGTATTTT. It translates to CASSVAGRGTDTQYF. Combining the CDR3 with reference TRBV9 and TRBJ2-3 gives the whole variable domain DSGVTQTPKHLITATGQRVTLRCSPRSGDLSVYWYQQSLDQGLQFLIQYYNGEERAKGNILERFSAQQFPDLHSELNLSSLELGDSALYFCASSVAGRGTDTQYFGPGTRLTVL.

This chain connects TRBV2 to TRBJ1-5; 7 nucleotides match TRBD1. Trimming took 8 bases from V and 0 from J; bases not matched to a gene: 13. The CDR3 contains 17 residues. Germline V gene sequence: CDR1 SNHLY, CDR2 FYNNEI. The CDR3 coding sequence is TGTGCCAGCTCCGGGACAGATGGCCTATATAGCAATCAGCCCCAGCATTTT. Encoded protein: CASSGTDGLYSNQPQHF.